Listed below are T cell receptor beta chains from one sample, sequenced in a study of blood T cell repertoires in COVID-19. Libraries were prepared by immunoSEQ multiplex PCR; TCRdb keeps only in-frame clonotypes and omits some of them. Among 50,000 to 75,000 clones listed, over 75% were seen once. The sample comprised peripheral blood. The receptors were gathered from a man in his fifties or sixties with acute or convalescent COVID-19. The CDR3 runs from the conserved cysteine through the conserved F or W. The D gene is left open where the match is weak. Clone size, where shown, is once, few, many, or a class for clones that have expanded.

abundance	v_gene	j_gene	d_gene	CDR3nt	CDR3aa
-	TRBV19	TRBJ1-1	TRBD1	TGTGCCAGTAGTATAGATCGAGACAACAGGGGAGCTTTCTTT	CASSIDRDNRGAFF
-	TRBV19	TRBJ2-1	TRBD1	TGTGCCAGTAGCACAGGGGGGTCCTACAATGAGCAGTTCTTC	CASSTGGSYNEQFF
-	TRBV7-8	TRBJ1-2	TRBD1	TGTGCCAGCAGCCCCCGGACAGGGGGCCCCTATGGCTACACCTTC	CASSPRTGGPYGYTF
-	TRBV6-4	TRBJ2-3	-	TGTGCCAGCAGTGAGCGCCCTAGCACAGATACGCAGTATTTT	CASSERPSTDTQYF
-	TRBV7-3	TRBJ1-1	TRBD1	TGTGCCAGCAGCCGGGACAGGAACACTGAAGCTTTCTTT	CASSRDRNTEAFF
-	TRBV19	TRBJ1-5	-	TGTGCCAGTAGTTTGGGGGGGGTCAATCAGCCCCAGCATTTT	CASSLGGVNQPQHF
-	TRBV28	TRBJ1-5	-	TGTGCCAGCAGTTTCCAACCGGGTCAGCCCCAGCATTTT	CASSFQPGQPQHF
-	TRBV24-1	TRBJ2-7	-	TGTGCCACCAGTGATTTTGTGGCAGGTAGGCGACAGCAGTACTTC	CATSDFVAGRRQQYF
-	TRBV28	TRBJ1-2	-	TGTGCCAGCAGCTTACGACAGCACTATGGCTACACCTTC	CASSLRQHYGYTF
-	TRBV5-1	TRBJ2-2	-	TGCGCCAGCAGCTTGGACGGAGCCGCCGGGGAGCTGTTTTTT	CASSLDGAAGELFF
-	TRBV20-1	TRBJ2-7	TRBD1	TGCAGCGCGAGTGGGGAGACAGGGGGACTCTACGAGCAGTACTTC	CSASGETGGLYEQYF
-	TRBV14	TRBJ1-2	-	TGTGCCAGCAGCCAACAGGGGTGGAGCTACACCTTC	CASSQQGWSYTF
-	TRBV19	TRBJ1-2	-	TGTGCCAGTACCACGACAGGAGATCCTAACTATGGCTACACCTTC	CASTTTGDPNYGYTF
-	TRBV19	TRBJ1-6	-	TGTGCCAGTAGTAGCCAGGGCTATAATTCACCCCTCCACTTT	CASSSQGYNSPLHF
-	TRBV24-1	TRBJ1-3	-	TGTGCCACCAGTGACCCGCGGACAACTGGAAACACCATATATTTT	CATSDPRTTGNTIYF
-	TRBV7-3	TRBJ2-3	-	TGTGCCAGCAGCTTAATAAACGGGGGAGCAGATACGCAGTATTTT	CASSLINGGADTQYF
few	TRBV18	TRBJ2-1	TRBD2	TGTGCCAGCTCACCACCAATAGCGGGGATTTATGAGCAGTTCTTC	CASSPPIAGIYEQFF
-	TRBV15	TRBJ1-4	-	TGTGCCACCAGCAGAGATCAACACCTGACAACTAATGAAAAACTGTTTTTT	CATSRDQHLTTNEKLFF
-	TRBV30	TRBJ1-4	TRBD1	TGTGCCTGGAGGCCCGGCGGGGACAGGGGTGAAAAACTGTTTTTT	CAWRPGGDRGEKLFF
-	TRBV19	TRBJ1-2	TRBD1	TGTGCCAGTAGGCGAGACAGGGGGGCAAACTATGGCTACACCTTC	CASRRDRGANYGYTF
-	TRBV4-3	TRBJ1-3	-	TGCGCCAGCAGCCCTTACTCTGGAAACACCATATATTTT	CASSPYSGNTIYF
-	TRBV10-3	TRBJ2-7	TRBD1	TGTGCCATCAACTACCGGGACAGTCTCTCCTACGAGCAGTACTTC	CAINYRDSLSYEQYF
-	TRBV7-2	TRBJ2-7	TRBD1	TGTGCCAGCAGCTCGCGGACAGGCGCCTTCTACGAGCAGTACTTC	CASSSRTGAFYEQYF
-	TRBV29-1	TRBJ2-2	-	TGCAGCGTTGGAGGCATTATGGACGGGGAGCTGTTTTTT	CSVGGIMDGELFF
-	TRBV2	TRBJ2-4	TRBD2	TGTGCCAGCAGAGACAGGGGGAGGACTAGCGGGAGAGGGGGCATTCAGTACTTC	CASRDRGRTSGRGGIQYF
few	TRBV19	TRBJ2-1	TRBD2	TGTGCCAGTAGTGGAGGGACTAGCGGACTCTCCTACAATGAGCAGTTCTTC	CASSGGTSGLSYNEQFF
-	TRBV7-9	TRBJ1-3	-	TGTGCCAGCAGCTTAAGCTTATCTGGTGGAAACACCATATATTTT	CASSLSLSGGNTIYF
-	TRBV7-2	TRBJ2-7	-	TGTGCCAGCAGCTTTAGCGGCTCCTACGAGCAGTACTTC	CASSFSGSYEQYF
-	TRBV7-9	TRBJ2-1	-	TGTGCCACCCGGGCCCCACCCAGGGATGAGCAGTTCTTC	CATRAPPRDEQFF
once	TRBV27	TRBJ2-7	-	TGTGCCAGCAGTCCACAGGGTCCCTACGAGCAGTACTTC	CASSPQGPYEQYF
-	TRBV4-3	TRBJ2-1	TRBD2	TGCGCCAGCAGCCAAGAATTCAGCGGGAGGGCCGCATACAATGAGCAGTTCTTC	CASSQEFSGRAAYNEQFF
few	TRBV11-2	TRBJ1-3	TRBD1	TGTGCCAGCAGCCACAGAACAGGGGCTGGAAACACCATATATTTT	CASSHRTGAGNTIYF
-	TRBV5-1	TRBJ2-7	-	TGCGCCAGCAGCGTTACAGGGTCCGGCTACGAGCAGTACTTC	CASSVTGSGYEQYF
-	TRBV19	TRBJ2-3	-	TGTGCCAGTAGTAATACATACACCACAGATACGCAGTATTTT	CASSNTYTTDTQYF
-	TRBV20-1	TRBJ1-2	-	TGCAGTGCTAGTCGGGGTTATAACTATGGCTACACCTTC	CSASRGYNYGYTF
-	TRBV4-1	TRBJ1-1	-	TGCGCCAGCAGCCAAAGTTCAGGAAGCACTGAAGCTTTCTTT	CASSQSSGSTEAFF
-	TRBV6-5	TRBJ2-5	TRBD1	TGTGCCAGCAGCTCGACAGGGGCCGTCCAAGAGACCCAGTACTTC	CASSSTGAVQETQYF
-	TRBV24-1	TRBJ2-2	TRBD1	TGTGCCACCTCGGACAGGGCCACCGGGGAGCTGTTTTTT	CATSDRATGELFF
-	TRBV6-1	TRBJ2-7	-	TGTGCCAGCAGTGAGCAAGGGGTCCTGAACGAGCAGTACTTC	CASSEQGVLNEQYF
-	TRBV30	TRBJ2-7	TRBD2	TGTGCCTGGAGCCCCCGGGGGGGCGAGCAGTACTTC	CAWSPRGGEQYF
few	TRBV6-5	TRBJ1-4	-	TGTGCCAGCAGGCTGGTGGGGGGGCCCGTCGGAAAACTGTTTTTT	CASRLVGGPVGKLFF
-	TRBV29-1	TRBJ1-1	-	TGCAGCGTTGCTTCACAGGCTAACACTGAAGCTTTCTTT	CSVASQANTEAFF
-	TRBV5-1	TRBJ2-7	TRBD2	TGCGCCAGCAGCTCCGGGGGGGGCCCCTACGAGCAGTACTTC	CASSSGGGPYEQYF
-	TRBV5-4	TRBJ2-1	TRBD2	TGTGCCAGCAGCACCGGGACTAGCGGTTACAATGAGCAGTTCTTC	CASSTGTSGYNEQFF
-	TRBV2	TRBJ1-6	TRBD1	TGTGCCAGCAGTGGGACAGGGGGTAATTCACCCCTCCACTTT	CASSGTGGNSPLHF
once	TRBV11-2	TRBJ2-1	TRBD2	TGTGCCAGCACCCGCCGGACTAGCGGGCTTATCTCGGGTTCGGATGAGCAGTTCTTC	CASTRRTSGLISGSDEQFF
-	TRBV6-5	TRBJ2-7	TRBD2	TGTGCCAGCAGAATTCCCGGGACTAGCGCCTACGAGCAGTACTTC	CASRIPGTSAYEQYF
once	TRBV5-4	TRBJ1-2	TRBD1	TGTGCCAGCAGCCGCAAAGGGACAGGGGAGATCCATGGCTACACCTTC	CASSRKGTGEIHGYTF
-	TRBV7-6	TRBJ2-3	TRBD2	TGTGCCAGCAGCTACGGACTAGCGGAGGGCACAGATACGCAGTATTTT	CASSYGLAEGTDTQYF
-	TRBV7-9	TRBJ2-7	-	TGTGCCACGGAAACAGGTATCCACGAGCAGTACTTC	CATETGIHEQYF